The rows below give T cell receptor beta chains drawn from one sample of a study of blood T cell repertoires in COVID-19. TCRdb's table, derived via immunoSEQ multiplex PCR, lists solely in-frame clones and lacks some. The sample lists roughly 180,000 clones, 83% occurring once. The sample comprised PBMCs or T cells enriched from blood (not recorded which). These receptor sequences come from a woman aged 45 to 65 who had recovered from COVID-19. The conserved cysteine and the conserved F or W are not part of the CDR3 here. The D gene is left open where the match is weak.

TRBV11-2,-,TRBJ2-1,ASSLVLAGEYNEQF
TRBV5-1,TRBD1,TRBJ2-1,ASSEGAGSYNEQF
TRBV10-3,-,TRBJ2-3,AISERELGTDTQY
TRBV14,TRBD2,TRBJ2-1,ASSQDERTSGRVDEQF
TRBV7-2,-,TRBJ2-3,ASSLVPRRGGPDTQY
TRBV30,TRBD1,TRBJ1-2,AWSVGQGARGYGYT
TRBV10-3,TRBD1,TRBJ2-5,AISDGQANQETQY
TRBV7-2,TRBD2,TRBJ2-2,ASSLGGWRTGELF
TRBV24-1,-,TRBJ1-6,ATEDIGGSPLH
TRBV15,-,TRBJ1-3,ATSRGRGPQRGNTIY
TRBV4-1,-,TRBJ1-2,ASSQEGGLDRFYGYT
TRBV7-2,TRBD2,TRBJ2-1,ASSLLERVRPGGEQF
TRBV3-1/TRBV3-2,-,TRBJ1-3,ASSQATGIGNTIY
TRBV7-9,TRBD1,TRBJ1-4,ASSSGQDFNEKLF
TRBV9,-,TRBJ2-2,ASSPQQRVRVGGELF
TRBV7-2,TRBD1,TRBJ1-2,ASSTQTGTGGYT
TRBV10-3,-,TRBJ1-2,AIMGGNYGYT
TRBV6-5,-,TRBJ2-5,ASSSLAWEETQY
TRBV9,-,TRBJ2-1,ASSVVRGSYNEQF
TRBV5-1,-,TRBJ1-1,ASSLGQEREAF
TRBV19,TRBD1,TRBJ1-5,ASSPTGGAGQPQH
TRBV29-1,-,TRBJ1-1,SAGRGPDTEAF
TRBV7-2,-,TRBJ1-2,ASSTRTRSTYRYT
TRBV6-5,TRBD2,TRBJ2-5,ASRDLAGGPETQY
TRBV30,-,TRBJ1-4,AWSNGDRPNEKLF
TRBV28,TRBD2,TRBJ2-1,ASGTSGGANQQF
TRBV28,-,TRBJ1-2,ASSLAAGSDHGYT
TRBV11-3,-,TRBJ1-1,ASSLGESLEAF
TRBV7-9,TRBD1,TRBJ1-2,ASSLRTGGAYGYT
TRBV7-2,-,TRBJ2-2,ASSLESGQRELF
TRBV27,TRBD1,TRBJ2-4,ASSPHRLQGAQLAKNIQY
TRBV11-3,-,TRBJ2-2,ASSLGGAGSGELF
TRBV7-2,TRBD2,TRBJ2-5,ASSLGGTSGRSETQY
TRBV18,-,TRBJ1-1,ASSPKNTEAF
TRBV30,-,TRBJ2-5,AWQSGYQETQY
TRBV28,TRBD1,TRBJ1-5,ASSFRTGGTYSNQPQH
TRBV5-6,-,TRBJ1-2,ASSFAWGPLSGNGYT
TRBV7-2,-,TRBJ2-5,ASSLQGWETQY
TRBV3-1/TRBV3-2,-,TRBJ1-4,ASSQDRGARNEKLF
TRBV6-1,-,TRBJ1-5,ASSELGQPQH
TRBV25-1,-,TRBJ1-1,ASSLPGGRATEAF
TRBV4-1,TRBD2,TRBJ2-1,ASSQERSSGGNEQF
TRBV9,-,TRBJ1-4,ASSVGGTGQSLEKLF
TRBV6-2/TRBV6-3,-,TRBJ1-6,ASSYSQARRIDSPLH
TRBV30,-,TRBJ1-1,AWTRTANTEAF
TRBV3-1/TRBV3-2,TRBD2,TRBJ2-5,ASSQGPGGRETQY
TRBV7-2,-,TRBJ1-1,ASSPQTEWAF
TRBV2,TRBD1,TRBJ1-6,ASSRTGSNSPLH
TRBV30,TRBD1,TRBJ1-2,AWSVIGTAYGYT
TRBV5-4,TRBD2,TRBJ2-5,ASSLDLAGAETQY
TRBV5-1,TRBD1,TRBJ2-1,ASSRDSSYNEQF
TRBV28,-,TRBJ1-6,ATCRLIVDSPLH
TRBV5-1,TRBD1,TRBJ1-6,ASSLISGQGMSYNSPLH